This T cell receptor (beta chain) was sequenced during a study of control samples from healthy donors and cancer patients. Sequencing used immunoSEQ multiplex PCR; TCRdb keeps in-frame clones, though not all of them. The data contain some 150,000 clones, about nine tenths of them singletons. V lost 4 bases and J lost 5, with 7 bases in between. The CDR3 is made up of 12 amino acids. Germline values: CDR1 KGHDR, CDR2 SFDVKD. The V gene is TRBV24-1, the J gene TRBJ1-1; D ambiguous. The sequenced material came from blood. The sequence came from a man aged 30-40 years in good health. The DNA for the CDR3 is TGTGCCACCAGTGACCTCGGGACTGAAGCTTTCTTT. It yields the protein CATSDLGTEAFF.